This T cell receptor beta chain was recovered during a study of T cell responses to AZD1222 COVID-19 vaccine (dated by TCRdb to 2020 to 2022). Some background on the complete study: Because spike-specific TCR depth and breadth did not differ between the two schedules, AZD1222 recipients who got a second dose at roughly 4 weeks were pooled with those who got a second dose at roughly 12 weeks. Trial participants were enrolled by age into 18-55, 56-69 and 70-plus year subgroups, with around 150, 28 and 57 TCR-sequenced participants respectively. A total of 233 trial participants underwent TCR sequencing, of whom about 210 received two doses of AZD1222 and around 26 received two doses of the MenACWY control vaccine.

The CDR3 regions of human TCRbeta chains were subjected to immunosequencing. Regarding the original processing steps: TCRs in the repertoires were compared against a reference library of SARS-CoV-2-specific TCRs that had been generated with the MIRA antigen-specificity platform. Breadth meant the fraction of unique TCRs that were SARS-CoV-2-associated, whereas depth meant the fraction of total T cells that were SARS-CoV-2-associated. Each spike-specific TCR was assigned to its reactive spike region and to a CD4 or CD8 class using the MIRA data. Log10-transformed breadth and depth values were compared by one-way ANOVA with Sidak's multiple comparisons tests. As stored in TCRdb, this immuneACCESS dataset retains in-frame rearrangements with V and J assigned. A fraction of the clones does not appear; measured against another copy, unresolved V genes explain less than half of the discrepancy, and the remainder lacks a known reason. The DNA was the basis for D and trimming; V, J and clone size are from that table. This sample gives some 120,000 clones in total; about 90% of them show up just once. The biggest ten clones account for about 1.1% of the sample.

The study at large found these results: In the small 56-69-year group, the increase in depth fell short of significance, most likely because of low power. Participants were mostly white British and included more females than males, and it was suggested by the authors that clonal diversity may have been underestimated. Because no day 14 peak-response samples were available, repertoires were characterized only after the peak T cell response. Only five to seven AZD1222 recipients were SARS-CoV-2 seropositive at baseline, limiting conclusions about previously exposed vaccinees. Nearly half of unique spike-specific TCRs reportedly recognized epitopes outside regions mutated in the B.1.351 and B.1.1.7 variants. Vaccine-associated CD4 TCRs spanned the whole spike protein, with dominant responses in regions 160-218 and 743-854. After two AZD1222 doses, both the breadth and the depth of spike-specific TCRs were significantly higher than at day 0 and than in MenACWY recipients.

The time point label corresponds to: baseline before first vaccination. Vaccinee samples were obtained from the UK trials COV001 and COV002, which included a single-blind randomized controlled phase 2/3 trial of AZD1222 (ChAdOx1 nCoV-19) in healthy adults. Trial participant PBMC samples were collected at day 0 and day 28 after the second dose for TCRbeta chain sequencing. This clone was seen only a few times. No antigen is known for it. No base qualities exist here, and no much larger clone lies one base off it. The CDR3 holds 14 amino acids from the cysteine to the phenylalanine. The only DNA kept is the CDR3, 42 bases in frame from the first base. Sequences MNHEY (CDR1) and SMNVEV (CDR2) are obtained from the germline V gene (reference sequence). V was cut back by 2 bases and J by 7 bases, leaving a gap of 12 bases between them.

This clonotype originated in an adult in good health. Sample: peripheral blood, taken on day 0 of AZD1222 vaccination. The V gene is TRBV27 and the J gene is TRBJ1-5; the D segment cannot be called with confidence. The CDR3 region reads CASSLLETGQPQHF. Here is the DNA: TGTGCCAGCAGTTTACTAGAGACGGGACAGCCCCAGCATTTT.